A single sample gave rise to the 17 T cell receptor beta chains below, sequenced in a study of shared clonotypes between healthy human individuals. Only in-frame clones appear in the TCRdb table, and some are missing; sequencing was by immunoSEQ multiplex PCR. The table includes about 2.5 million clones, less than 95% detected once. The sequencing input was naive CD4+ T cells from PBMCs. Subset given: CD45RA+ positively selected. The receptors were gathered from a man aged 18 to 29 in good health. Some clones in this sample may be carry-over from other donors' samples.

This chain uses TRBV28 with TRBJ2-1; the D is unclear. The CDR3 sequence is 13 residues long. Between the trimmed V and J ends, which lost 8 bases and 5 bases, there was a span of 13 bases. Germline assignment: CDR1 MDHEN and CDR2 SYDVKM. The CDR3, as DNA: TGTGCCAGCGTCGGTGGAATCAACAATGAGCAGTTCTTC. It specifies CASVGGINNEQFF.

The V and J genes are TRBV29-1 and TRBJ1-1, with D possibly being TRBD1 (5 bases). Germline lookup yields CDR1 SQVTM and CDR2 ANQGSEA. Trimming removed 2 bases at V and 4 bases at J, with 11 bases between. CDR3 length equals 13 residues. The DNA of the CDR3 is TGCAGCGTTGAAACTGGGGCGGCCACTGAAGCTTTCTTT. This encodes CSVETGAATEAFF.

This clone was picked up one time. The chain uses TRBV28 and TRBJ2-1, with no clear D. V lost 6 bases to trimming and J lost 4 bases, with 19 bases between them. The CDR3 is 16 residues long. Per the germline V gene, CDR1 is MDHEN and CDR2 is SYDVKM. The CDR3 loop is CASRGILWTGYNEQFF. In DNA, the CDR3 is TGTGCCAGCAGGGGTATCCTTTGGACCGGGTACAATGAGCAGTTCTTC.

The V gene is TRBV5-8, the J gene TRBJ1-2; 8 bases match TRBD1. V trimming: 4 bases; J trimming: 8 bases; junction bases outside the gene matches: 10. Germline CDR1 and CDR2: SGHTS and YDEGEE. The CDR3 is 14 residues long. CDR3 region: CASSPRGLGSGYTF. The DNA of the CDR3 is TGTGCCAGCAGCCCCAGGGGGCTGGGGAGCGGCTACACCTTC.

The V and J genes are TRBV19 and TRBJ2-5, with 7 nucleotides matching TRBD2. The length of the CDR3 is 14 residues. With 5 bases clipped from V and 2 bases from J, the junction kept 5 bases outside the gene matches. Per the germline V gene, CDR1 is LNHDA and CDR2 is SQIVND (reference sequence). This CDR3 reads CASSFQRDQETQYF. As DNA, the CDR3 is TGTGCCAGTAGTTTCCAGCGGGATCAAGAGACCCAGTACTTC.

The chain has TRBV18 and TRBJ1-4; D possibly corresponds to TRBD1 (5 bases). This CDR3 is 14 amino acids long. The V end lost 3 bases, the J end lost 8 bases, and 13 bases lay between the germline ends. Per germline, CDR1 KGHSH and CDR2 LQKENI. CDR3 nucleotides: TGTGCCAGCTCACCCGAGGGGCGCGAGGAAAAACTGTTTTTT. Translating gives CASSPEGREEKLFF.

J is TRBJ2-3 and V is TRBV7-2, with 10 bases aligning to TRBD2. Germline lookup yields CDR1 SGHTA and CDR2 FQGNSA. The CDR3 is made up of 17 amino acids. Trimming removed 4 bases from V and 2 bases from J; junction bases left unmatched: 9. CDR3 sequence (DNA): TGTGCCAGCAGCTCTACCCGGACTAGCGGAAACACAGATACGCAGTATTTT. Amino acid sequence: CASSSTRTSGNTDTQYF.

The CDR3 nucleotides are TGTGCCAGTAGTATGCCCTTCTATGGCTACACCTTC. It is translated as CASSMPFYGYTF. The V and J genes are TRBV19 and TRBJ1-2; no firm D call. With 3 bases removed from V and 4 bases from J, the gap between germline ends came to 6 bases. CDR1 LNHDA and CDR2 SQIVND come from the germline V gene (reference sequence). The CDR3 contains 12 residues.

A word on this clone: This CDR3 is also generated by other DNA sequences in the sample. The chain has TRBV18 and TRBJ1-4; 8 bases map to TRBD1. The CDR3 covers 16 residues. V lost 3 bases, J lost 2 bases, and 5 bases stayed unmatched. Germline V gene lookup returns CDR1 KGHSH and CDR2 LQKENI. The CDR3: CASSPQGAATNEKLFF. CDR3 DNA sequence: TGTGCCAGCTCACCCCAGGGGGCGGCCACTAATGAAAAACTGTTTTTT.

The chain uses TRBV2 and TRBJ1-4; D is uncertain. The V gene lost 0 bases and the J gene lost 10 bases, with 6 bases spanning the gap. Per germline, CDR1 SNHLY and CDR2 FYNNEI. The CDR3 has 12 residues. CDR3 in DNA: TGTGCCAGCAGTGAAGCGCCCGGAAAACTGTTTTTT. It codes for CASSEAPGKLFF.

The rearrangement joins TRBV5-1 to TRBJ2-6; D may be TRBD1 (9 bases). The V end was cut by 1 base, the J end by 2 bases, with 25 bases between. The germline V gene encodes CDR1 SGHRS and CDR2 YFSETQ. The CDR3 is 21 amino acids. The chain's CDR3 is CASSLRQRGTGQGAGANVLTF. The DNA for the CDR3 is TGCGCCAGCAGCTTGAGACAGCGGGGGACAGGGCAAGGAGCTGGGGCCAACGTCCTGACTTTC.

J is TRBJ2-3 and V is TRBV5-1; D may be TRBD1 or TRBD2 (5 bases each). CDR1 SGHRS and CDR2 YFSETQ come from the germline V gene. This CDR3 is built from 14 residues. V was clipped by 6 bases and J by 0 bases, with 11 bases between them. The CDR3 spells CASTGTSSTDTQYF. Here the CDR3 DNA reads TGCGCCAGCACCGGGACGTCTAGCACAGATACGCAGTATTTT.

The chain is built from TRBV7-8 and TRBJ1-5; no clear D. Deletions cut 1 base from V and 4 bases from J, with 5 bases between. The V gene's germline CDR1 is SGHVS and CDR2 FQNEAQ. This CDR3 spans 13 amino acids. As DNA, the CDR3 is TGTGCCAGCAGCTTAGATATGAATCAGCCCCAGCATTTT. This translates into CASSLDMNQPQHF.

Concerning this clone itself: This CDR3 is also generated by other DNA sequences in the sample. This CDR3 reads CASSLVSGFGYTF. Here the CDR3 DNA reads TGTGCCAGCAGCTTAGTTTCCGGGTTTGGCTACACCTTC. J is TRBJ1-2 and V is TRBV7-2, with D unresolved. Trimming took 1 base from V and 7 from J, leaving 10 bases between them. The CDR3 length is 13 residues. The germline CDR1 and CDR2 sequences are SGHTA and FQGNSA. The variable domain in full, with the rest retrieved from reference TRBV7-2 and TRBJ1-2, is GAGVSQSPSNKVTEKGKDVELRCDPISGHTALYWYRQSLGQGLEFLIYFQGNSAPDKSGLPSDRFSAERTGGSVSTLTIQRTQQEDSAVYLCASSLVSGFGYTFGSGTRLTVV.

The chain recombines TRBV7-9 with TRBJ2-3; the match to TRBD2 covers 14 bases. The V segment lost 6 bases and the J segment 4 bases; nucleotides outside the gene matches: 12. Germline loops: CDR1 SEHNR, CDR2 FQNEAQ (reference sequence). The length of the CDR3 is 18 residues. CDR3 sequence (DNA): TGTGCCAGCAGTAGACCGGGACTAGCGGGAGAGGGGGCAGATACGCAGTATTTT. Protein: CASSRPGLAGEGADTQYF.

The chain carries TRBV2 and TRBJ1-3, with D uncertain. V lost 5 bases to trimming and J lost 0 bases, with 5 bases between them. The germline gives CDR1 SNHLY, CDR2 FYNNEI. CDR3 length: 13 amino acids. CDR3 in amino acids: CASSYTSGNTIYF. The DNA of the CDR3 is TGTGCCAGCAGTTATACCTCTGGAAACACCATATATTTT. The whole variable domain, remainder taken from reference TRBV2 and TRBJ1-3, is EPEVTQTPSHQVTQMGQEVILRCVPISNHLYFYWYRQILGQKVEFLVSFYNNEISEKSEIFDDQFSVERPDGSNFTLKIRSTKLEDSAMYFCASSYTSGNTIYFGEGSWLTVV.

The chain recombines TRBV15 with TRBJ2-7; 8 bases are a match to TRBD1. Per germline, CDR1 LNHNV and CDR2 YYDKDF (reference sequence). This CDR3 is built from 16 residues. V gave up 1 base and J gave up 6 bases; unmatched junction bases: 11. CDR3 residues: CATSRAAGGNLVEQYF. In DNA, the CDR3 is TGTGCCACCAGCAGAGCGGCAGGGGGCAATTTAGTCGAGCAGTACTTC.